The rows below give T cell receptor beta chains drawn from one sample of a study of Graves' ophthalmopathy and Graves' hyperthyroidism. MiXCR was run by TCRdb on the multiplex PCR reads, yielding one entry per CDR3 protein. Here the sample spans about 390,000 distinct CDR3 sequences, roughly 15% being singletons. Sequences were obtained from peripheral blood. All receptors derive from an adult woman with stable Graves' hyperthyroidism. Each CDR3 is given with its conserved first and last residue. The order of the fields is D gene, V gene, clone size, J gene, CDR3 protein, CDR3 DNA. The D gene is left open where the match is weak. The listing skips clone size in some rows; elsewhere it reads once, few, many or a size class.

>TRBD2|TRBV6-2/TRBV6-3|many|TRBJ2-7
CASTLAGEAYEQYF
TGTGCCAGCACCTTAGCGGGTGAGGCCTACGAGCAGTACTTC
>TRBD2|TRBV15|many|TRBJ2-7
CATSRDRTSVYEQYF
TGTGCCACCAGCAGAGATCGGACTAGCGTATACGAGCAGTACTTC
>-|TRBV7-8|-|TRBJ2-7
CASSPRRLGADEQYF
TGTGCCAGCAGCCCCAGAAGGCTAGGGGCCGACGAGCAGTACTTC
>-|TRBV5-5|many|TRBJ1-1
CASSFAGSIWTEAFF
TGTGCCAGCAGCTTCGCAGGGAGTATTTGGACTGAAGCTTTCTTT
>-|TRBV10-3|many|TRBJ1-1
CAISVSGDTEAFF
TGTGCCATCAGTGTTTCAGGGGACACTGAAGCTTTCTTT
>TRBD1|TRBV18|many|TRBJ2-5
CASSPGQIQETQYF
TGCGCCAGCAGCCCGGGACAGATACAAGAGACCCAGTACTTC
>-|TRBV28|many|TRBJ2-5
CASSHDRTDQETQYF
TGTGCCAGCAGCCACGACAGGACAGACCAAGAGACCCAGTACTTC
>-|TRBV2|-|TRBJ1-1
CASSVFLGMGTEAFF
TGTGCCAGCAGTGTGTTTTTAGGGATGGGCACTGAAGCTTTCTTT
>TRBD1|TRBV28|many|TRBJ2-7
CASSADRGDNEQYF
TGTGCCAGCAGCGCCGACAGGGGTGACAACGAGCAGTACTTC
>-|TRBV2|-|TRBJ1-2
CASSYLGQGYGYTF
TGTGCCAGCAGTTACTTAGGACAAGGCTATGGCTACACCTTC
>-|TRBV20-1|-|TRBJ1-5
CSARGRNSNQPQHF
TGCAGTGCTAGGGGACGGAATAGCAATCAGCCCCAGCATTTT
>TRBD2|TRBV7-3|many|TRBJ2-5
CASSPGLGPQETQYF
TGTGCCAGCAGCCCCGGACTAGGTCCTCAAGAGACCCAGTACTTC
>-|TRBV6-2/TRBV6-3|many|TRBJ2-7
CASTPDNSYEQYF
TGTGCCAGCACACCGGACAACTCCTACGAGCAGTACTTC
>-|TRBV6-5|many|TRBJ2-5
CASSYVTSETQYF
TGTGCCAGCAGTTACGTAACTTCGGAGACCCAGTACTTC
>-|TRBV2|many|TRBJ2-7
CASRRTNYEQYF
TGTGCCAGCAGGAGGACTAACTACGAGCAGTACTTC
>TRBD1|TRBV20-1|-|TRBJ1-1
CSARAGGNTEAFF
TGCAGTGCTAGGGCAGGGGGGAACACTGAAGCTTTCTTT
>-|TRBV6-1|-|TRBJ2-7
CASSPEAYPVSYEQYF
TGTGCCAGCAGCCCTGAGGCCTACCCGGTATCCTACGAGCAGTACTTC
>TRBD1|TRBV6-1|-|TRBJ1-3
CASIPGQGWNTIYF
TGTGCCAGCATTCCGGGACAGGGATGGAACACCATATATTTT
>-|TRBV15|many|TRBJ2-5
CATSTVAGETQYF
TGTGCCACCAGCACAGTCGCTGGGGAGACCCAGTACTTC
>-|TRBV5-5|many|TRBJ2-7
CASSLQSLGLYEQYF
TGTGCCAGCAGCTTGCAGTCTTTGGGCTTATACGAGCAGTACTTC
>TRBD2|TRBV10-3|many|TRBJ2-5
CAISDGGEGLGTQYF
TGTGCCATCAGTGATGGAGGGGAGGGTCTAGGAACCCAGTACTTC
>TRBD1|TRBV5-1|many|TRBJ1-3
CASSSGTGGGNTIYF
TGCGCCAGCAGCTCCGGGACAGGGGGTGGAAACACCATATATTTT
>-|TRBV12-3/TRBV12-4|many|TRBJ1-3
CASSLIAAGNTIYF
TGTGCCAGCAGTTTAATAGCTGCTGGAAACACCATATATTTT
>-|TRBV28|many|TRBJ1-5
CASSFRGFSNQPQHF
TGTGCCAGCAGTTTCAGGGGTTTCAGCAATCAGCCCCAGCATTTT
>-|TRBV10-3|-|TRBJ2-1
CAISVKWEAAYNEQFF
TGTGCCATCAGTGTTAAGTGGGAGGCAGCCTACAATGAGCAGTTCTTC
>-|TRBV28|-|TRBJ1-5
CSSSLPTVTVYQPQHF
TGTTCCAGCAGTTTACCCACCGTGACAGTCTATCAGCCCCAGCATTTT
>-|TRBV30|few|TRBJ2-6
CASTGGSVRSGANVLTF
TGTGCCTCCACGGGGGGCAGCGTCCGCTCTGGGGCCAACGTCCTGACTTTC
>TRBD1|TRBV27|many|TRBJ2-5
CASSLPGTGDTAETQYF
TGTGCCAGCAGTTTACCCGGGACAGGGGACACGGCGGAGACCCAGTACTTC
>TRBD2|TRBV12-3/TRBV12-4|many|TRBJ2-7
CAGSGPSGVQNEQYF
TGTGCCGGCAGTGGTCCTAGCGGGGTCCAGAACGAGCAGTACTTC
>TRBD1|TRBV27|few|TRBJ2-7
CASSLGQGAGEQCF
TGTGCCAGCAGTTTAGGACAGGGGGCCGGTGAGCAGTGCTTC
>-|TRBV10-3|many|TRBJ2-5
CAISEKQETQYF
TGTGCCATCAGTGAGAAACAAGAGACCCAGTACTTC
>-|TRBV27|few|TRBJ2-2
CASSLVELERAGELFF
TGTGCCAGCAGTTTGGTTGAACTAGAGAGAGCCGGGGAGCTGTTTTTT